These 9 T cell receptor beta chains came from one sample sequenced in a study of shared clonotypes between healthy human individuals. Only in-frame clones appear in the TCRdb table, and some are missing; sequencing was by immunoSEQ multiplex PCR. Of 90,000 to 120,000 clones in the sample, about 67% were seen once. Material: memory CD8+ T cells sorted from blood. Stated subset: CD45RO+ cells pooled with CCR7-negative TemRA cells. Every receptor here comes from a woman aged 25-40 years in good health.

This chain connects TRBV15 to TRBJ2-7, with a tentative D call TRBD1 (5 bases). The CDR3 sequence is 14 residues long. Trimming stripped 0 bases from V and 3 bases from J, with 9 bases between. The V gene's germline CDR1 is LNHNV and CDR2 YYDKDF (reference sequence). The CDR3 is CATSREPGYYEQYF. CDR3 sequence (DNA): TGTGCCACCAGCAGAGAACCAGGGTACTACGAGCAGTACTTC.

The chain joins TRBV5-1 to TRBJ2-7; tentatively, D is TRBD1 or TRBD2 (7 bases each). V was trimmed by 0 bases and J by 4 bases, leaving 11 bases between them. Germline V gives CDR1 SGHRS, CDR2 YFSETQ. The CDR3 loop spans 14 amino acids. DNA of the CDR3: TGCGCCAGCAGCTTGGACAGGGGAGGGTACGAGCAGTACTTC. This gives the protein CASSLDRGGYEQYF.

The table lists this clone with a count of one. The rearrangement uses TRBV11-3 and TRBJ2-3; D gene uncertain. The germline gives CDR1 SGHNT, CDR2 YENEEA. V dropped 5 bases and J dropped 9 bases, with 12 bases sitting between them. The CDR3 has 12 residues. CDR3 sequence (DNA): TGTGCCAGCAGCCGCTCCGACAAAACGCAGTATTTT. This translates into CASSRSDKTQYF. The whole variable domain, remainder taken from reference TRBV11-3 and TRBJ2-3, is EAGVVQSPRYKIIEKKQPVAFWCNPISGHNTLYWYLQNLGQGPELLIRYENEEAVDDSQLPKDRFSAERLKGVDSTLKIQPAELGDSAVYLCASSRSDKTQYFGPGTRLTVL.

This clone was counted many times. Other DNA variants within this sample encode the same CDR3. The rearrangement uses TRBV4-1 and TRBJ2-7; a possible D gene is TRBD2 (5 bases). Germline loops: CDR1 MGHRA, CDR2 YSYEKL. Trimming cost V 0 bases and J 6 bases, with 12 bases left between them. The CDR3 covers 14 residues. CDR3 sequence: CASSQDPSGIEQYF. As DNA, the CDR3 is TGCGCCAGCAGCCAAGATCCCTCGGGGATCGAGCAGTACTTC.

The chain recombines TRBV27 with TRBJ2-2; 11 bases map to TRBD1. Germline V gives CDR1 MNHEY, CDR2 SMNVEV (reference sequence). The CDR3 sequence is 14 residues long. The trim removed 6 bases at V and 7 bases at J, leaving 4 bases unmatched. CDR3 coding DNA: TGTGCCAGCAGGGACAGGGGGCTGGGCGGGGAGCTGTTTTTT. This translates into CASRDRGLGGELFF.

DNA for the CDR3: TGTGCCAGCAGCTCCAGGACAGGGGGAGATAATGAAAAACTGTTTTTT. The encoded protein is CASSSRTGGDNEKLFF. The chain uses TRBV7-2 and TRBJ1-4; 10 nucleotides align to TRBD1. CDR1 and CDR2 from the germline V gene are SGHTA and FQGNSA. Unmatched junction bases numbered 6, after V lost 4 bases and J lost 4 bases. This CDR3 is 16 amino acids long.

With respect to this clone: The sample carries other DNA sequences with the same CDR3. The rearrangement links TRBV27 to TRBJ2-4; D gene ambiguous. V lost 3 bases and J 0 bases, leaving 9 bases between the germline ends. Per the germline V gene, CDR1 is MNHEY and CDR2 is SMNVEV (reference sequence). The CDR3 contains 15 residues. The CDR3 spells CASSLPGLAKNIQYF. DNA for the CDR3: TGTGCCAGCAGTTTGCCCGGTTTAGCCAAAAACATTCAGTACTTC.

The V call is TRBV6-4, the J call TRBJ2-2; tentatively, D is TRBD2 (6 bases). The germline V and J ends were trimmed by 0 bases and 4 bases, with 9 bases remaining between them. The CDR3 has 15 amino acids. Per the germline V gene, CDR1 is MRHNA and CDR2 is SNTAGT. The CDR3 DNA follows: TGTGCCAGCAGTGACTCGCACGGGGGCACCGGGGAGCTGTTTTTT. Its protein is CASSDSHGGTGELFF.

This rearrangement joins TRBV27 to TRBJ1-2; 7 bases line up with TRBD1. Germline V gene data show CDR1 as MNHEY and CDR2 as SMNVEV (reference sequence). Unmatched junction bases numbered 12, after V lost 4 bases and J lost 4 bases. The CDR3 extends over 16 amino acids. The CDR3 region has the DNA TGTGCCAGCAGTTACTATTGGCGACAGGGACTCTATGGCTACACCTTC. Protein: CASSYYWRQGLYGYTF.